The rows below give T cell receptor beta chains drawn from one sample of a study of blood T cell repertoires in COVID-19. This table comes from immunoSEQ multiplex PCR, and its TCRdb copy is limited to in-frame clones, with some not included. The table records roughly 200,000 clones, 85% to 90% of them present only once. The sample comprised PBMCs or T cells enriched from blood (not recorded which). The origin of the receptors is a man younger than 40 who had recovered from COVID-19. CDR3s include the opening cysteine and the closing phenylalanine or tryptophan. The order of the fields is clone size, V gene, J gene, D gene, CDR3 protein, CDR3 DNA. The D gene is left open where the match is weak. Rows give clone size only sometimes, using once, few, many, or a class for an expanded clone.

NA	TRBV19	TRBJ2-7	NA	CASSIGGGNSYEQYF	TGTGCCAGTAGTATAGGTGGGGGGAACTCCTACGAGCAGTACTTC
once	TRBV5-1	TRBJ2-3	NA	CASSLGTGQFTDTQYF	TGCGCCAGCAGCTTGGGAACGGGACAATTCACAGATACGCAGTATTTT
NA	TRBV29-1	TRBJ2-2	NA	CSVRFSGAGELFF	TGCAGCGTTAGATTCTCGGGGGCCGGGGAGCTGTTTTTT
NA	TRBV4-1	TRBJ2-4	TRBD2	CASSHPLAGDLAKNIQYF	TGCGCCAGCAGCCATCCCCTAGCGGGGGATCTAGCCAAAAACATTCAGTACTTC
NA	TRBV14	TRBJ1-2	NA	CASSQVTGSYGYTF	TGTGCCAGCAGCCAAGTTACAGGGAGCTATGGCTACACCTTC
once	TRBV6-5	TRBJ1-1	NA	CASSYSWGEVNTEAFF	TGTGCCAGCAGTTACTCATGGGGGGAAGTGAACACTGAAGCTTTCTTT
once	TRBV27	TRBJ1-1	NA	CASSLFMNTEAFF	TGTGCCAGCAGTTTATTCATGAACACTGAAGCTTTCTTT
NA	TRBV6-5	TRBJ1-4	NA	CASSYSPSPNEKLFF	TGTGCCAGCAGTTACTCCCCTAGTCCTAATGAAAAACTGTTTTTT
NA	TRBV7-2	TRBJ1-4	TRBD1	CASNNRGRDEKLFF	TGTGCCAGCAATAACAGGGGGCGCGATGAAAAACTGTTTTTT
NA	TRBV2	TRBJ2-7	NA	CASRGGLRYPYYEQYF	TGTGCCAGCAGGGGGGGGCTACGGTATCCTTACTACGAGCAGTACTTC
NA	TRBV10-1	TRBJ1-1	NA	CASSDGTYHQRTEAFF	TGCGCCAGCAGTGACGGGACATACCATCAGAGGACTGAAGCTTTCTTT
NA	TRBV6-5	TRBJ2-1	TRBD1	CASSYTGTGGYNEQFF	TGTGCCAGCAGTTACACCGGGACAGGGGGCTACAATGAGCAGTTCTTC
NA	TRBV28	TRBJ2-7	TRBD1	CAIEDRAYEQYF	TGTGCCATTGAGGACAGGGCCTACGAGCAGTACTTC
NA	TRBV7-2	TRBJ2-7	TRBD2	CASSPQAGGRHEQYF	TGTGCCAGCAGTCCCCAAGCGGGAGGTAGGCACGAGCAGTACTTC
NA	TRBV4-1	TRBJ2-7	TRBD1	CASSQEGGTGDRYEQYF	TGCGCCAGCAGCCAAGAGGGCGGGACAGGGGACCGCTACGAGCAGTACTTC
NA	TRBV9	TRBJ2-1	NA	CASSVDEGVYNEQFF	TGTGCCAGCAGCGTAGACGAGGGAGTATACAATGAGCAGTTCTTC